This T cell receptor beta chain originates from a study of blood T cell repertoires in COVID-19 (dated by TCRdb to the early 2020s). In the study overall: Samples from collaborators originated in the United States, Italy and Spain and spanned both the acute and convalescent phases of COVID-19. Subjects who had been exposed to COVID-19, were actively infected with it, or had recovered from it provided the deeply sampled blood TCRbeta repertoires that made up the dataset. The prospective study material was composed of cDNA or gDNA derived from T cells, B-cell-depleted T cells, or PBMCs. Where available, HLA class I and class II types were obtained from metadata supplied by the sample provider rather than from assay-based typing. The repertoires were released in a freely available public database intended as a resource for research on the immune response to SARS-CoV-2. Samples were obtained from the ongoing ImmuneRACE study (first 160 participants) and from over 1,000 subjects provided by 6 global collaborators. Nearly every sample came with metadata listing a de-identified subject ID, COVID-19 status, age in years and sex. The research as a whole found: The quantity of clinical and demographic metadata differed by source and by participant and was supplied without curation.

TCRbeta CDR3 regions were amplified from genomic DNA using the immunoSEQ Assay, a bias-controlled multiplex PCR. Per the source publication's procedure: Nucleated cell counts per sample were estimated from amplification of reference gene primers within the assay. To quantify the absolute abundance of each unique TCRbeta CDR3 rearrangement, sequence reads were collapsed and filtered. For each sample, productive Simpson clonality was calculated as the square root of Simpson's diversity index over productive rearrangements. TCRdb provides this immuneACCESS table in a form limited to in-frame rearrangements. Some clones are lacking; in checked studies, under half of them reflect an unresolved V gene, and why the rest are absent is not known. V and J calls and clone size follow that table, whereas D and trimming were derived from the DNA. The sample data list some 100,000 clones, and 80% to 90% of these were observed just once. Clones ranked in the top ten supply about 2.5% of the sample.

The germline V gene sets CDR1 to SGHRS and CDR2 to YFSETQ. The CDR3 holds 14 amino acids from the cysteine to the phenylalanine. Only the CDR3 DNA is retained, 42 bases long and in frame from the first base. The germline V and J ends show losses of 4 bases and 5 bases respectively, and no gene match explains 2 bases of the junction. For this clone: No antigen is known for it. Base qualities were left out, and no much larger clone turns up one base away.

Participants in the prospective study were aged about 18 to 89 years, lived in 24 United States geographic areas, and enrolled through a virtual design. To assign participants to cohorts, the prospective study relied on clinical history that participants themselves reported in a screening survey and a study questionnaire. Recovered participants in ImmuneRACE Cohort 3 were defined as having two consecutive negative NP/OP PCR tests, clearance from a healthcare professional, or resolution of symptoms. In the prospective study, whole blood, serum and a nasopharyngeal or oropharyngeal swab were collected from each participant by mobile phlebotomists. Additional blood draws and questionnaires over an approximately 2-month period could optionally be provided by prospective study participants. Before DNA extraction, blood samples from the prospective study were shipped at room temperature or frozen.

The clonotype comes from a woman aged 45-65 years who had recovered from COVID-19. The sequence links TRBV5-1 to TRBJ2-2; a stretch of 10 junction bases matches TRBD1. Input material: PBMCs or T cells enriched from blood (not recorded which). The CDR3 region: CASSTGQGTGELFF. The nucleotide sequence is TGCGCCAGCAGCACGGGACAGGGGACCGGGGAGCTGTTTTTT.